A selection of T cell receptor beta chains follows, all from one sample in a study of CD8 T cells in ankylosing spondylitis. In TCRdb, the 5' RACE reads were re-called with MiXCR into one record per CDR3 protein. Counted here are over 700,000 distinct CDR3 sequences, under 20% occurring once; the ten biggest clones make up under 20%. Input material: blood, either unsorted or a sorted T cell fraction (not recorded which). The receptors were gathered from a male donor with ankylosing spondylitis. CDR3s include the opening cysteine and the closing phenylalanine or tryptophan. The order of the fields is J gene, D gene, CDR3 length, clone size, V gene, CDR3 DNA, CDR3 protein. The D gene is left open where the match is weak. The size entry is marked missing in some rows and otherwise reads once, few, many or a size class.

TRBJ1-2	.	13	few	TRBV5-1	TGCGCCAGCAGTTCAGGGGAGGTCTATGGCTACACCTTC	CASSSGEVYGYTF
TRBJ1-2	.	13	.	TRBV7-8	TGTGCCAGCAGCCTCAGCCAGCTCCATGGCTACACCTTC	CASSLSQLHGYTF
TRBJ2-1	.	14	few	TRBV11-2	TGTGCCAGCAGCTTAGGGAGGTTGGTGGGTGAGCAGTTCTTC	CASSLGRLVGEQFF
TRBJ1-2	.	13	.	TRBV18	TGTGCCAGCTTTACAGGGAGTTGGCATGGCTACACCTTC	CASFTGSWHGYTF
TRBJ1-2	.	15	few	TRBV12-3/TRBV12-4	TGTGCCAGCAGTTTAACGGGGGGAGGCGGCTCTGGCTACACCTTC	CASSLTGGGGSGYTF
TRBJ2-7	.	14	few	TRBV9	TGTGCCAGCAGCACCACGGGACAATCCTACGAGCAGTACTTC	CASSTTGQSYEQYF
TRBJ2-3	TRBD1	17	few	TRBV20-1	TGCAGTGCTAGGGCTCCGGGACAGGCGACTAGCACAGATACGCAGTATTTT	CSARAPGQATSTDTQYF
TRBJ2-2	.	14	.	TRBV7-6	TGTGCCAGCGGAGAGAGGGAACTTACCGGGGAGCTGTTTTTT	CASGERELTGELFF
TRBJ2-1	.	13	.	TRBV5-1	TGCGCCAGCAGCTCCATCCAAGCAGTAGAGCAGTTCTTC	CASSSIQAVEQFF
TRBJ2-1	TRBD2	19	.	TRBV20-1	TGCAGTGCTAGAGCAACGGGACTAGCGGGTGTTAATCCCCGCAATGAGCAGTTCTTC	CSARATGLAGVNPRNEQFF
TRBJ2-7	.	14	.	TRBV4-1	TGCGCCAGCAGCCCCCCCGGGGTGGACCACGAGCAGTACTTC	CASSPPGVDHEQYF
TRBJ1-6	.	16	.	TRBV20-1	TGCAGTGCTAGAGATGGCGGGAGCTCCTATAATTCACCCCTCCACTTT	CSARDGGSSYNSPLHF
TRBJ2-1	TRBD2	15	few	TRBV27	TGTGCCAGCAGCCGGTCCGTAGCGGGAGTCTATGAGCAGTTCTTC	CASSRSVAGVYEQFF
TRBJ1-1	.	15	few	TRBV6-5	TGTGCCAGCAGTAACCAGAGGACCCTTGGCACTGAAGCTTTCTTT	CASSNQRTLGTEAFF
TRBJ2-7	TRBD2	15	many	TRBV10-3	TGTGCCATCGGGAGACTAGCGGGAGGGTCCTACGAGCAGTACTTC	CAIGRLAGGSYEQYF
TRBJ2-5	.	14	few	TRBV3-1	TGTGCCAGCAGCCTTCGAGCCATCCAAGAGACCCAGTACTTC	CASSLRAIQETQYF
TRBJ1-2	TRBD1	14	.	TRBV12-3/TRBV12-4	TGTGCCAGCAGTCCCTATAGGGACAGCTATGGCTACACCTTC	CASSPYRDSYGYTF
TRBJ1-2	.	13	few	TRBV7-8	TGTGCCAGCAGCTCCCCGGGGTTATATGGCTACACCTTC	CASSSPGLYGYTF
TRBJ2-3	TRBD2	17	.	TRBV7-2	TGTGCCAGCAGCATAACCGGGACTAGAAGTTACACAGATACGCAGTATTTT	CASSITGTRSYTDTQYF
TRBJ1-2	.	15	few	TRBV5-5	TGTGCCAGCAGCCCCAGGGGCAGGACCACAGAGGGCTACACCTTC	CASSPRGRTTEGYTF
TRBJ2-7	.	12	many	TRBV20-1	TGCAGTGCTAGAGCCAGGGAAAACGAGCAGTACTTC	CSARARENEQYF
TRBJ1-1	TRBD1	15	few	TRBV5-1	TGCGCCAGCAGCTTGACTACAGGGGCGAGCACTGAAGCTTTCTTT	CASSLTTGASTEAFF
TRBJ2-5	.	13	.	TRBV4-3	TGCGCCAGCAGCCAAGACTGGTATGAGACCCAGTACTTC	CASSQDWYETQYF
TRBJ2-7	.	15	few	TRBV10-2	TGCGCCAGCGGATACAGGAGTTATGCCTCCTACGAGCAGTACTTC	CASGYRSYASYEQYF
TRBJ1-5	TRBD1	16	many	TRBV6-1	TGTGCCAGCAGTCAGGGACAGGGGAGGAGCAATCAGCCCCAGCATTTT	CASSQGQGRSNQPQHF
TRBJ1-6	.	14	.	TRBV6-1	TGTGCCAGCACCAAGAGAGGGCCTAATTCACCCCTCCACTTT	CASTKRGPNSPLHF
TRBJ1-2	TRBD1	14	few	TRBV29-1	TGCAGCGTTGTACGGGACAGGGTACTTGAAGGCTACACCTTC	CSVVRDRVLEGYTF
TRBJ2-5	.	15	few	TRBV6-5	TGTGCCAGCAGTTACTGGGGAGGGGGGAGTGAGACCCAGTACTTC	CASSYWGGGSETQYF
TRBJ2-5	TRBD2	15	.	TRBV25-1	TGTGCCAGCAGTGACGCTAGCGGGAGTGGAGAGACCCAGTACTTC	CASSDASGSGETQYF
TRBJ2-1	TRBD2	16	.	TRBV12-3/TRBV12-4	TGTGCCAGCAGCACCCCTGCGCGGGAGGGCTACAATGAGCAGTTCTTC	CASSTPAREGYNEQFF
TRBJ1-1	.	14	.	TRBV5-1	TGCGCCAGCAGCTTGGGCAGGGAAAGGGCTGAAGCTTTCTTT	CASSLGRERAEAFF
TRBJ1-1	.	14	.	TRBV12-3/TRBV12-4	TGTGCCAGCAGTTTCCAGGGCTCGAACACTGAAGCTTTCTTT	CASSFQGSNTEAFF
TRBJ1-1	.	8	few	TRBV20-1	TGCAGTGCCCGAGGCAGGTTCTTT	CSARGRFF
TRBJ2-7	.	21	few	TRBV21-1	TGTGCCAGCAGCGAAAGGACCCCGGGACAGGGGACTAGCGGGATCTCCTACGAGCAGTACTTC	CASSERTPGQGTSGISYEQYF
TRBJ2-5	TRBD2	16	.	TRBV11-2	TGTGCCAGCAGCTCCAAAAGCGGGAGGGCCCAAGAGACCCAGTACTTC	CASSSKSGRAQETQYF
TRBJ2-5	TRBD2	16	few	TRBV7-9	TGTGCCAGCAGCTTAGGGGTAGCGGGACAACAAGAGACCCAGTACTTC	CASSLGVAGQQETQYF
TRBJ2-2	.	13	.	TRBV10-3	TGTGCCATCAGTGTCCTCAACACCGGGGAGCTGTTTTTT	CAISVLNTGELFF
TRBJ2-3	TRBD2	17	.	TRBV5-6	TGTGCCAGCAGCTTGGTTGCTAGCGGGAGGGCCATAGATACGCAGTATTTT	CASSLVASGRAIDTQYF
TRBJ2-7	.	15	.	TRBV18	TGTGCCAGCTCACCGGGGGTAGGGGTCGGGAACGAGCAGTACTTC	CASSPGVGVGNEQYF
TRBJ1-1	TRBD1	13	few	TRBV7-8	TGTGCCAGCACCGGGACAGCCCTCGCTGAAGCTTTCTTT	CASTGTALAEAFF
TRBJ1-2	TRBD1	16	.	TRBV7-9	TGTGCCAGCAGCTTAGCGGGACAGGCAGCTAACTATGGCTACACCTTC	CASSLAGQAANYGYTF
TRBJ2-3	.	15	.	TRBV6-5	TGTGCCAGCAGTTATGGTAGGGTCTTCACAGATACGCAGTATTTT	CASSYGRVFTDTQYF
TRBJ2-1	.	14	many	TRBV18	TGTGCCAGCTCACCGCGTCAGAGAGACAATGAGCAGTTCTTC	CASSPRQRDNEQFF
TRBJ2-5	.	14	.	TRBV20-1	TGCAGTGCTGTCCCCGCCGCGGGGCAAGAGACCCAGTACTTC	CSAVPAAGQETQYF
TRBJ2-7	.	14	few	TRBV4-3	TGCGCCAGCAGCCAAAACAGGGAGGGCTACGAGCAGTACTTC	CASSQNREGYEQYF
TRBJ2-5	.	16	.	TRBV20-1	TGCAGTGCTAGAGGGTGGGGCCCGGACGCGAGAGAGACCCAGTACTTC	CSARGWGPDARETQYF
TRBJ1-1	.	15	few	TRBV10-3	TGTGCCATCAGTCACACCGTGGGGACGAACACTGAAGCTTTCTTT	CAISHTVGTNTEAFF
TRBJ2-3	TRBD2	16	.	TRBV4-1	TGCGCCAGCAGCCAGCTGGCTAGCGGGAGCGGGGATACGCAGTATTTT	CASSQLASGSGDTQYF
TRBJ2-3	.	11	few	TRBV20-1	TGCAGTGCTAGGCTGACAGATACGCAGTATTTT	CSARLTDTQYF
TRBJ1-1	.	13	few	TRBV5-5	TGTGCCAGCAGCTCCGGGGCAATGACGAGAGCTTTCTTT	CASSSGAMTRAFF
TRBJ2-7	.	15	few	TRBV2	TGTGCCAGCAGTGAAGCGCGGGGCATTTCCTACGAGCAGTACTTC	CASSEARGISYEQYF
TRBJ1-2	.	14	.	TRBV9	TGTGCCAGCAGCGCCGCAGCGACCAACTATGGCTACACCTTC	CASSAAATNYGYTF
TRBJ2-7	.	13	.	TRBV6-2/TRBV6-3	TGTGCCAGCAGTTACCTCACGGGGGTCGAGCAGTACTTC	CASSYLTGVEQYF
TRBJ1-5	TRBD1	15	.	TRBV12-3/TRBV12-4	TGTGCCAGCAGTTTTGTCGGACAGGCGTATCAGCCCCAGCATTTT	CASSFVGQAYQPQHF